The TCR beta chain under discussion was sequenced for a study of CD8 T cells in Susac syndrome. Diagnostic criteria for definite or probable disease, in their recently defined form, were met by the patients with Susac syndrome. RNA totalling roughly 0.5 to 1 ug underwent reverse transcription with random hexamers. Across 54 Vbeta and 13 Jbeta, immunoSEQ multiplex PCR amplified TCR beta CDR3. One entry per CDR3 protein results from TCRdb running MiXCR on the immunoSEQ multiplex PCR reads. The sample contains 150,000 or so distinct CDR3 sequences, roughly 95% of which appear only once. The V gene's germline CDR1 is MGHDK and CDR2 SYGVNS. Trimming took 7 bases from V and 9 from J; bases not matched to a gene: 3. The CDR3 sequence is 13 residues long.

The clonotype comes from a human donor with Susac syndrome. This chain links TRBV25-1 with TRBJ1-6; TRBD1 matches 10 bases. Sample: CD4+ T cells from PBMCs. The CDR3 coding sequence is TGTGCCAGCACCGGACAGGGGGGTTCACCCCTCCACTTT. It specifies CASTGQGGSPLHF.